Reported below is one T cell receptor beta chain. Its target is not known. The record originates from a study of blood T cell dynamics during melanoma immunotherapy. Study-wide context: Metastatic melanoma patients received first-line pembrolizumab or nivolumab plus ipilimumab.

The CDR3 has 15 residues. Germline loops: CDR1 SGDLS, CDR2 YYNGEE. V was cut by 0 bases and J by 3 bases, with 11 bases left in between. Study-level results: Unlike progressors, later disease-control patients had W3 repertoires gaining clonality or diversity.

The time point was: pre-treatment baseline. One draw preceded checkpoint blockade; another followed its first cycle at week 3. Prior systemic cancer therapy, immunosuppressant use and other active malignancies excluded patients. Profiled with immunoSEQ multiplex PCR; TCRdb holds only in-frame clones, not every one. The repertoire holds tens of thousands of clones, with approximately 90% as singletons. The chain links TRBV9 to TRBJ2-3, with TRBD2 as a possible D gene (6 bases). Sequences were derived from blood, sampled from a patient treated with checkpoint blockade. The clonotype originates from a human donor with melanoma. CDR3 DNA sequence: TGTGCCAGCAGCGTAGGGGGGGAGCGGACAGATACGCAGTATTTT. Translating gives CASSVGGERTDTQYF.